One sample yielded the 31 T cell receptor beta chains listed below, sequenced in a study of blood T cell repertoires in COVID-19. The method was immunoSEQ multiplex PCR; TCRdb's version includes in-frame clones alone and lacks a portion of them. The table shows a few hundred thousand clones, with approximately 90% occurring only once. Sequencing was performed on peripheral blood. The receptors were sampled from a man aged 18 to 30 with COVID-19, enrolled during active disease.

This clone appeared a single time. The DNA of the CDR3 is TGTGCCACCAGCAGAGATTATGGACAGGACCCTGGCAATGAGCAGTTCTTC. Translating it yields CATSRDYGQDPGNEQFF. This sequence joins TRBV15 and TRBJ2-1; TRBD1 aligns across 7 bases. CDR3 size: 17 residues. In germline, CDR1 is LNHNV, CDR2 YYDKDF (reference sequence). V was clipped by 0 bases and J by 6 bases; unmatched bases: 11.

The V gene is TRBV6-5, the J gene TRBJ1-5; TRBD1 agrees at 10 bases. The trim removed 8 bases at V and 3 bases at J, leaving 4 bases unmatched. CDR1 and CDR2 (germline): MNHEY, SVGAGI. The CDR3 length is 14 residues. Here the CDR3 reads CASRTGGPNQPQHF. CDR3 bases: TGTGCCAGCCGGACAGGGGGACCCAATCAGCCCCAGCATTTT.

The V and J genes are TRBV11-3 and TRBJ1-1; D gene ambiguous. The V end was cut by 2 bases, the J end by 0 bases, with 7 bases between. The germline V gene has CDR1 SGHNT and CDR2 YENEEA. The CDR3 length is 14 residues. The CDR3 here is CASSLNRLNTEAFF. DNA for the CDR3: TGTGCCAGCAGCTTAAACCGGTTGAACACTGAAGCTTTCTTT.

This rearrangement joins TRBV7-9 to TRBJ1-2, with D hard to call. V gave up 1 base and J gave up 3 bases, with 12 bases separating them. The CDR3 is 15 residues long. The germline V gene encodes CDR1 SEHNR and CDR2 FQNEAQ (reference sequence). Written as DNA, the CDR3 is TGTGCCAGCAGCTTAGACCTTCTAGGATACTATGGCTACACCTTC. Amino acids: CASSLDLLGYYGYTF.

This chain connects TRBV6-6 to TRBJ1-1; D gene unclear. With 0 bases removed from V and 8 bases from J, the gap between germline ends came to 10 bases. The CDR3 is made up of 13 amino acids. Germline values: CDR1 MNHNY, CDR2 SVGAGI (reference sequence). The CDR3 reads CASSYSLEREAFF. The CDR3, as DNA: TGTGCCAGCAGTTACTCTCTCGAGAGGGAAGCTTTCTTT.

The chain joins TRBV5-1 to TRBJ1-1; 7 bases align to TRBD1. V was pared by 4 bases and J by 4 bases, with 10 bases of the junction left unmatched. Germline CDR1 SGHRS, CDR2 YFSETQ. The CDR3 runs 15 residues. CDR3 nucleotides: TGCGCCAGCAGCGCACAAGGGGGCCGGATCACTGAAGCTTTCTTT. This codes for CASSAQGGRITEAFF.

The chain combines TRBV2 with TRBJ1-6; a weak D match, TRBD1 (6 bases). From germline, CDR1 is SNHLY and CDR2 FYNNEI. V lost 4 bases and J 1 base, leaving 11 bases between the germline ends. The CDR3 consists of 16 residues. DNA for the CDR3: TGTGCCAGCAGTGTCCAGGGGCCGTCCTATAATTCACCCCTCCACTTT. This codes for CASSVQGPSYNSPLHF.

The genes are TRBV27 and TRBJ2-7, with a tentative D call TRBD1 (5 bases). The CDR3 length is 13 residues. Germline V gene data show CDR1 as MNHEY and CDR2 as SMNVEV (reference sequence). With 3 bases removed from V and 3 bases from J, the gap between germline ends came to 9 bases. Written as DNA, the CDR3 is TGTGCCAGCAGTTTGACAGCAGACTACGAGCAGTACTTC. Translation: CASSLTADYEQYF.

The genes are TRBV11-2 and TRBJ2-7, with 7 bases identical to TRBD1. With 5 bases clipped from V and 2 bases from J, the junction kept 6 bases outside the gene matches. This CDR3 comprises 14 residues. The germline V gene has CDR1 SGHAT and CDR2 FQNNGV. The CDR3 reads CASSPRTGPYEQYF. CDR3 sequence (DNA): TGTGCCAGCAGCCCCAGGACAGGACCCTACGAGCAGTACTTC.

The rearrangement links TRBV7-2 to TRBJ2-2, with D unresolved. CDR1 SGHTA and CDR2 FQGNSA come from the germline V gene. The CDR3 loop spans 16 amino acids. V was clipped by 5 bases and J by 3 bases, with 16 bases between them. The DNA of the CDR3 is TGTGCCAGCAGCCTCCAATCGTTGCTAGACACCGGGGAGCTGTTTTTT. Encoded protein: CASSLQSLLDTGELFF. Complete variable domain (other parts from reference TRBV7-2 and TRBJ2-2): GAGVSQSPSNKVTEKGKDVELRCDPISGHTALYWYRQSLGQGLEFLIYFQGNSAPDKSGLPSDRFSAERTGGSVSTLTIQRTQQEDSAVYLCASSLQSLLDTGELFFGEGSRLTVL.

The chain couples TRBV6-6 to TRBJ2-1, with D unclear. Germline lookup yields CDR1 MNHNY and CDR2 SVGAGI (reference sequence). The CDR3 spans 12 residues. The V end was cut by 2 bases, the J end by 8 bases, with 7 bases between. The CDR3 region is CASSYPRYEQFF. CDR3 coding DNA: TGTGCCAGCAGTTACCCTAGGTATGAGCAGTTCTTC.

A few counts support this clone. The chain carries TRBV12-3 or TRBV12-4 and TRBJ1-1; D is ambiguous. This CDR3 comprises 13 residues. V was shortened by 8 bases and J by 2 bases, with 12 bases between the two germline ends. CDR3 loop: CASPPRTNTEAFF. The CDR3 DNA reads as TGTGCCAGCCCTCCTCGTACTAACACTGAAGCTTTCTTT.

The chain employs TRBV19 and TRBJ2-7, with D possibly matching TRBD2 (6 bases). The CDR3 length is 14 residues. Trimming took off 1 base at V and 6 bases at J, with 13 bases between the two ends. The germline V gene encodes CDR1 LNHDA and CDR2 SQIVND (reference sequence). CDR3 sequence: CASSIGGDSLEQYF. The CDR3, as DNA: TGTGCCAGTAGTATAGGTGGGGACTCCCTCGAGCAGTACTTC.

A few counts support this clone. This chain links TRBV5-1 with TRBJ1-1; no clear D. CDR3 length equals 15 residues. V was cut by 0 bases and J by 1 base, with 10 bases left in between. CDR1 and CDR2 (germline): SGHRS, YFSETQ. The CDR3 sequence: CASSLEPSRNTEAFF. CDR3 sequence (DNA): TGCGCCAGCAGCTTGGAGCCATCGAGGAACACTGAAGCTTTCTTT.

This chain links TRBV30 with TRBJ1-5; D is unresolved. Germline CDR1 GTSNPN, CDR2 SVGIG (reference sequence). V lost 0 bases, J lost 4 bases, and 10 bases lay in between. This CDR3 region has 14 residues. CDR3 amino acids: CAWSVGRVNQPQHF. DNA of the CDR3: TGTGCCTGGAGTGTAGGGCGGGTTAATCAGCCCCAGCATTTT.

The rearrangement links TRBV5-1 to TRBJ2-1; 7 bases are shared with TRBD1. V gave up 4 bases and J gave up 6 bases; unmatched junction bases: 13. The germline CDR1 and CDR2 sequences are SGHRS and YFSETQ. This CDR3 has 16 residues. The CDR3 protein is CASSHQGDTLGNEQFF. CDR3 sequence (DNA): TGCGCCAGCAGCCACCAGGGGGACACTCTGGGCAATGAGCAGTTCTTC. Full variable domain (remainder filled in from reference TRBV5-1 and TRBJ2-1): KAGVTQTPRYLIKTRGQQVTLSCSPISGHRSVSWYQQTPGQGLQFLFEYFSETQRNKGNFPGRFSGRQFSNSRSEMNVSTLELGDSALYLCASSHQGDTLGNEQFFGPGTRLTVL.

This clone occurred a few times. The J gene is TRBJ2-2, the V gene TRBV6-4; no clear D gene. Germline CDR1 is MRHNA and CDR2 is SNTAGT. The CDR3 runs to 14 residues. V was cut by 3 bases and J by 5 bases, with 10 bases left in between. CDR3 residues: CASSEIEKTGELFF. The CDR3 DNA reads TGTGCCAGCAGTGAAATTGAGAAGACCGGGGAGCTGTTTTTT.

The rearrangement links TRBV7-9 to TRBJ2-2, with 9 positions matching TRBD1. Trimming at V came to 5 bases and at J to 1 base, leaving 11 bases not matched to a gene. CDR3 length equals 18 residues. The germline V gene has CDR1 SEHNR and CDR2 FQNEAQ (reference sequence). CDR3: CASSTRPGQGMNTGELFF. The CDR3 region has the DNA TGTGCCAGCAGCACCCGGCCGGGACAGGGCATGAACACCGGGGAGCTGTTTTTT.

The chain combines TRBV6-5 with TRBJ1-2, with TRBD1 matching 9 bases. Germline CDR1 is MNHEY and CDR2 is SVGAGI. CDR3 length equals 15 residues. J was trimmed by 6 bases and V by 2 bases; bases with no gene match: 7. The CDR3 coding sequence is TGTGCCAGCAGTTACGCAACCGGGACAGGGAATGGCTACACCTTC. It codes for CASSYATGTGNGYTF.

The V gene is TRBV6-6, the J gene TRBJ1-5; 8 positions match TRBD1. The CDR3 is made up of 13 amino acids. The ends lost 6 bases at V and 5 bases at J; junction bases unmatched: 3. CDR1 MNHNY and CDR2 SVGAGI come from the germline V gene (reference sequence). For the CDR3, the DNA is TGTGCCAGCAGAATACAGGGGGATCAGCCCCAGCATTTT. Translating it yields CASRIQGDQPQHF.

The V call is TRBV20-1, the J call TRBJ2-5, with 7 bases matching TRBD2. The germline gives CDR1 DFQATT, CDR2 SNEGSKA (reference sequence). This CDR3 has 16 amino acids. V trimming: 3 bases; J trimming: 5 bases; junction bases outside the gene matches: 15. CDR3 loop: CSASGSSAGDWETQYF. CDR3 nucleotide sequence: TGCAGTGCTAGTGGGTCTTCCGCGGGAGATTGGGAGACCCAGTACTTC.

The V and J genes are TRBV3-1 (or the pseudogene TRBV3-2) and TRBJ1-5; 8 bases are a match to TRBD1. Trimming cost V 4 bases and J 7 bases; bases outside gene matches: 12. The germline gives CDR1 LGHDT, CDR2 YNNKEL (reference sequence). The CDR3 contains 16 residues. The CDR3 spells CASSPGQGAKGQPQHF. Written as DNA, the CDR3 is TGTGCCAGCAGCCCCGGACAGGGAGCGAAAGGCCAGCCCCAGCATTTT.

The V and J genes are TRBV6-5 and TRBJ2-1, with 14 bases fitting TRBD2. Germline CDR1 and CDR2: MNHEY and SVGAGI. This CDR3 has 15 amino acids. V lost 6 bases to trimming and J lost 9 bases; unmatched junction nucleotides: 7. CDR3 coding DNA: TGTGCCAGCAGGCCGACTAGCGGGAGGGAGGGTGAGCAGTTCTTC. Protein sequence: CASRPTSGREGEQFF.

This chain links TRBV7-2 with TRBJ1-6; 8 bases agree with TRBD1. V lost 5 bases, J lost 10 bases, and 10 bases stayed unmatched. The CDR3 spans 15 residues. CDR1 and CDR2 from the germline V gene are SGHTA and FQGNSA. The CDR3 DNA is TGTGCCAGCAGCAGAGACAGGGGAGTTGGCTCACCCCTCCACTTT. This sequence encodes CASSRDRGVGSPLHF.

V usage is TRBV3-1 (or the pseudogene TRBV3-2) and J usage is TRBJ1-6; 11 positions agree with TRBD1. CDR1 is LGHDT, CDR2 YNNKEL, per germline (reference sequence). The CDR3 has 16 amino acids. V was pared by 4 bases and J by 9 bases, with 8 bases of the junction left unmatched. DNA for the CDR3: TGTGCCAGCAGCCGGACAGGGGGCGCGGAAGGTTCACCCCTCCACTTT. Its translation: CASSRTGGAEGSPLHF.

The CDR3 loop is CASSPRGGQPQHF. CDR3 in DNA: TGTGCCAGCAGTCCCAGGGGCGGGCAGCCCCAGCATTTT. The V call is TRBV6-5, the J call TRBJ1-5; D may be TRBD1 (6 bases). The CDR3 is 13 residues long. Trimming stripped 5 bases from V and 7 bases from J, with 12 bases between. The germline V gene encodes CDR1 MNHEY and CDR2 SVGAGI.

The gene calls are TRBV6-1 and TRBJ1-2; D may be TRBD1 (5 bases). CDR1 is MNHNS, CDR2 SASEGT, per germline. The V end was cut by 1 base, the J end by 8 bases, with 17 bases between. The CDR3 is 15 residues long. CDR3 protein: CASSEVVSREGGYTF. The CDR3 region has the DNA TGTGCCAGCAGTGAAGTTGTGTCCAGGGAGGGGGGCTACACCTTC.

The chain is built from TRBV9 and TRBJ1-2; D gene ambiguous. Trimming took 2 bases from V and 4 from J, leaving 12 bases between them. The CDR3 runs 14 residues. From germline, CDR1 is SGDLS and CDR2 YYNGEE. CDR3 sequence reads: CASSVEKELYGYTF. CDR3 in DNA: TGTGCCAGCAGCGTGGAGAAAGAGCTCTATGGCTACACCTTC. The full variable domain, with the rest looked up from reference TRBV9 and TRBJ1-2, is DSGVTQTPKHLITATGQRVTLRCSPRSGDLSVYWYQQSLDQGLQFLIQYYNGEERAKGNILERFSAQQFPDLHSELNLSSLELGDSALYFCASSVEKELYGYTFGSGTRLTVV.

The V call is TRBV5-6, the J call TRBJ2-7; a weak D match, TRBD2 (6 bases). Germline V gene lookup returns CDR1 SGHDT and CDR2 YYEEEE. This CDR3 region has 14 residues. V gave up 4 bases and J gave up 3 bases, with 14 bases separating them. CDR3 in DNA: TGTGCCAGCAGCCCGGGGGTGGCGGGCTACGAGCAGTACTTC. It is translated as CASSPGVAGYEQYF.

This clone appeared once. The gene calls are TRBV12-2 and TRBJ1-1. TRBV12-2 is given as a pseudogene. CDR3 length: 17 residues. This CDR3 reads CASRFYHPAPMNTEAFF. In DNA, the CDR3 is TGTGCAAGTCGCTTTTACCATCCAGCGCCCATGAACACTGAAGCTTTCTTT.

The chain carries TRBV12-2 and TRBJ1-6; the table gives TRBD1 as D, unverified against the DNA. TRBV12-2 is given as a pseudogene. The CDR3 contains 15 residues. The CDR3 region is CASRFYPGGWSPLHF. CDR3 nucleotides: TGTGCAAGTCGCTTCTACCCAGGGGGTTGGTCACCCCTCCACTTT.